This TCR beta chain was captured by sequencing in a study of cytotoxic CD8 clonotypes in ibrutinib-treated CLL. Study overall: Response samples came after a median about 13 months of treatment, range 6 to 36.

Profiling relied on immunoSEQ multiplex PCR, and the TCRdb table lists in-frame clones only, not all of them. The sample carries under 300,000 clones, approximately 76% recorded once. There are 15 residues in the CDR3. The V and J ends lost 5 bases and 3 bases, in that order; junction bases with no gene match: 5. Germline CDR1 and CDR2: MDHEN and SYDVKM. Overall study results and limits: Clonality (at baseline) was higher than in age-matched healthy donors and tracked circulating CD8+ T-cell counts. Once treatment began, public clonotypes, which were uncommon, contracted or stayed stable. Having risen at ibrutinib response, clonality had fallen back toward baseline by progression.

As to this clone: What it recognizes is unknown.

This receptor was identified in a human donor with chronic lymphocytic leukemia. The chain uses TRBV28 and TRBJ2-5; 11 bases match TRBD1. This material consisted of PBMCs, taken at disease progression, from a patient treated with ibrutinib. CDR3 nucleotides: TGTGCCAGCAGTCGCCCGGGACAGGGGGAAGAGACCCAGTACTTC. Amino acids: CASSRPGQGEETQYF.